This T cell receptor (beta chain) was sequenced during a study of blood T cell repertoires in COVID-19. For the study at large: There were acute and convalescent COVID-19 samples, and they came from the United States, Italy and Spain. The analysed material was cDNA or gDNA that came from T cells, B-cell-depleted T cells, or PBMCs.

In the authors' methods: Reference gene primer amplification in the assay estimated nucleated cell counts. Profiled with immunoSEQ multiplex PCR; TCRdb holds only in-frame clones, not every one. V, J and clone size are those of that table, while D and trimming were read from the DNA. The table shows 120,000 to 150,000 clones, with about 86% occurring only once. Trimming left V 2 bases short and J 0 bases short, with 23 bases between. There are 20 residues in the CDR3. The TCR was taken from a woman in her fifties or sixties with acute or convalescent COVID-19. The gene calls are TRBV23-1 and TRBJ2-4; the D gene is possibly TRBD1 (5 bases). TRBV23-1 is an ORF, with its function uncertain. The material sequenced was peripheral blood. The CDR3 sequence: CASSQRNQDIPTIAKNIQYF. CDR3 coding DNA: TGCGCCAGCAGTCAAAGGAATCAGGACATTCCCACGATAGCCAAAAACATTCAGTACTTC.